This T cell receptor (beta chain) was captured by sequencing in a study of blood T cell repertoires in COVID-19. Study-level information: Donors in the United States, Italy and Spain gave samples during acute or convalescent COVID-19. The cDNA or gDNA used as material had been derived from T cells, B-cell-depleted T cells, or PBMCs.

The CDR3 covers 17 residues. CDR1 is PRHDT, CDR2 FYEKMQ, per germline (reference sequence). The junction had 10 bases not matched to a gene; V was cut back by 3 bases and J by 3 bases. The authors' processing: Nucleated cell number was recorded as an estimate derived from reference gene primer amplification. The assay was immunoSEQ multiplex PCR, and TCRdb's table has in-frame clones only and misses some. The DNA gave D and trimming, while V, J and clone size come from that table. The sample contains 85,000 to 100,000 clones, about 85% of which appear only once. The chain joins TRBV13 to TRBJ2-3; 9 nucleotides align to TRBD2. The source of this sequence is a man aged 60-69 years with acute or convalescent COVID-19. The sample consisted of peripheral blood. The CDR3 reads CASSFYARGGQTDTQYF. In nucleotides, the CDR3 is TGTGCCAGCAGCTTTTATGCGCGGGGGGGCCAAACAGATACGCAGTATTTT.